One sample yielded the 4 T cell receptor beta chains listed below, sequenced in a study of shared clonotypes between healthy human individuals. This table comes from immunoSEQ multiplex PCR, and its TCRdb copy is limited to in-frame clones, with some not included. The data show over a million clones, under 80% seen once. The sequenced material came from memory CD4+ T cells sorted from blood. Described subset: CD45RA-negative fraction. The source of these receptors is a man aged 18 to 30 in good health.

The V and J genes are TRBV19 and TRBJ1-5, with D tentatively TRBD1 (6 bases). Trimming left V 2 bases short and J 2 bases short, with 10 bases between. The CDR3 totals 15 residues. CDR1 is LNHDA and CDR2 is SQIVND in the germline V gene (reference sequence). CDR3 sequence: CASSIQGTGNQPQHF. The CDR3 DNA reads TGTGCCAGTAGTATACAGGGGACGGGCAATCAGCCCCAGCATTTT.

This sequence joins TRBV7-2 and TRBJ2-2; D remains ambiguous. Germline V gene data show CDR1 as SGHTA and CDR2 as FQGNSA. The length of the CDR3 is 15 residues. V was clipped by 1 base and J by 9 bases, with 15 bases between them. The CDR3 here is CASSLELGSHRELFF. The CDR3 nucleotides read TGTGCCAGCAGCTTAGAATTGGGATCTCACCGGGAGCTGTTTTTT.

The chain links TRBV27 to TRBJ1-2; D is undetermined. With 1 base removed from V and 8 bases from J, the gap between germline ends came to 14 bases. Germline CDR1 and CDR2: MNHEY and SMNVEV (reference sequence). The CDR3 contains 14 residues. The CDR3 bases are TGTGCCAGCAGTTTATATAGTTCCGGGGTAGGCTACACCTTC. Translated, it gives CASSLYSSGVGYTF.

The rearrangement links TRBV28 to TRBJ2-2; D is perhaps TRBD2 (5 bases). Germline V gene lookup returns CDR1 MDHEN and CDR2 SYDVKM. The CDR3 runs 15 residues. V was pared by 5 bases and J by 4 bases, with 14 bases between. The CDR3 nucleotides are TGTGCCAGCAGTAAGGCGGGCAGGAGCACCGGGGAGCTGTTTTTT. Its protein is CASSKAGRSTGELFF. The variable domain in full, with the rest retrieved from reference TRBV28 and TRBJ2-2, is DVKVTQSSRYLVKRTGEKVFLECVQDMDHENMFWYRQDPGLGLRLIYFSYDVKMKEKGDIPEGYSVSREKKERFSLILESASTNQTSMYLCASSKAGRSTGELFFGEGSRLTVL.